A selection of T cell receptor beta chains follows, all from one sample in a study of immune characterization of retroperitoneal liposarcoma. TCRdb re-called the PCR reads with MiXCR, one entry per CDR3 protein. This repertoire shows approximately 9,000 distinct CDR3 sequences, around 30% found once; its top ten account for over 6.5%. Source material: tumor tissue. Every receptor here comes from a male donor with retroperitoneal liposarcoma. The CDR3 runs from the conserved cysteine through the conserved F or W. The D gene is left open where the match is weak. Only part of the rows carry a size: once, few, many, or a class if the clone is expanded.

CDR3	DNA	V	size	D	J
CASSLSTWDIQYF	TGTGCCAGCAGCTTATCGACCTGGGACATTCAGTACTTC	TRBV7-6	-	-	TRBJ2-4
CASSRRTGLAGQETQYF	TGTGCCAGCAGTCGACGTACGGGACTAGCGGGCCAAGAGACCCAGTACTTC	TRBV6-1	medium-sized	TRBD2	TRBJ2-5
CASSFQGSETQFF	TGTGCCAGCAGCTTTCAGGGAAGTGAGACCCAGTTCTTC	TRBV7-3	few	-	TRBJ2-1
CASSLVSAGASYNEQFF	TGTGCCAGCAGCTTAGTGTCGGCAGGGGCCTCCTACAATGAGCAGTTCTTC	TRBV7-6	few	-	TRBJ2-1
CASSFSEKLFF	TGTGCCAGCAGCTTCAGTGAAAAACTGTTTTTT	TRBV11-3	few	-	TRBJ1-4
CASSYRGAGAKNIQYF	TGTGCCAGCAGCTACCGCGGGGCCGGAGCCAAAAACATTCAGTACTTC	TRBV7-2	medium-sized	-	TRBJ2-4
CASSLARTNTGELFF	TGTGCCAGCAGCTTGGCGCGGACGAACACCGGGGAGCTGTTTTTT	TRBV7-3	few	-	TRBJ2-2
CASKETGTYEQFF	TGTGCCAGCAAGGAGACAGGGACGTACGAGCAGTTCTTC	TRBV6-1	few	TRBD1	TRBJ2-1
CASSYGRDEQYF	TGTGCCAGCAGCTACGGTAGAGACGAGCAGTACTTC	TRBV7-4	few	-	TRBJ2-7
CASRSTKWGNQPQHF	TGTGCCAGCAGATCGACCAAGTGGGGCAATCAGCCCCAGCATTTT	TRBV12-3/TRBV12-4	few	-	TRBJ1-5
CASRTLGTSWEQFF	TGTGCCAGCAGAACCTTAGGGACTAGCTGGGAGCAGTTCTTC	TRBV6-1	many	TRBD2	TRBJ2-1
CASSLDSGGYGYTF	TGTGCCAGCAGCTTGGATTCAGGGGGCTATGGCTACACCTTC	TRBV11-3	many	TRBD1	TRBJ1-2
CATKPSSGRPGYEQYF	TGTGCCACCAAACCTTCTAGCGGGAGGCCAGGTTACGAGCAGTACTTC	TRBV10-3	-	TRBD2	TRBJ2-7
CASSVASGLAYNEQYF	TGTGCCAGCAGCGTCGCTAGCGGGTTGGCCTACAATGAGCAGTACTTC	TRBV7-8	many	TRBD2	TRBJ2-7
CASSPLISRVGTDTQYF	TGTGCCAGCAGTCCACTAATTAGCCGAGTGGGCACAGATACGCAGTATTTT	TRBV6-6	-	-	TRBJ2-3
CASSDRVEGLYEQFF	TGTGCCAGCAGTGACCGGGTCGAGGGGCTCTACGAGCAGTTCTTC	TRBV6-1	few	-	TRBJ2-1
CASSLSGLAEYNEQFF	TGTGCCAGCAGCCTATCGGGACTAGCGGAGTACAATGAGCAGTTCTTC	TRBV11-1	many	TRBD2	TRBJ2-1
CASSSRRAGTEAFF	TGTGCCAGCAGTTCTCGCCGGGCCGGGACAGAAGCTTTCTTT	TRBV6-1	many	-	TRBJ1-1
CASSSSGTGTYEQYF	TGTGCCAGCAGTTCCTCCGGGACAGGGACCTACGAGCAGTACTTC	TRBV6-1	many	TRBD1	TRBJ2-7
CASSYGRGWSYEQFF	TGTGCCAGCAGTTACGGGCGGGGATGGTCCTACGAGCAGTTCTTC	TRBV6-6	medium-sized	-	TRBJ2-1